The T cell receptor (beta chain) described here comes from a study of blood T cell repertoires in COVID-19. At the level of the study: Both acute and convalescent COVID-19 samples were obtained from the United States, Italy and Spain.

Profiled with immunoSEQ multiplex PCR; TCRdb holds only in-frame clones, not every one. The repertoire holds under 300,000 clones, with around nine tenths as singletons. The V gene's germline CDR1 is LNHDA and CDR2 SQIVND (reference sequence). This CDR3 has 14 amino acids. Deletions cut 6 bases from V and 0 bases from J, with 9 bases between. The source material was peripheral blood. The J gene is TRBJ1-3, the V gene TRBV19; D remains ambiguous. The TCR comes from a woman in her thirties or forties who had recovered from COVID-19. CDR3 sequence reads: CASSDRSSGNTIYF. Here the CDR3 DNA reads TGTGCCAGTAGCGACCGGAGCTCTGGAAACACCATATATTTT.